The rows below give T cell receptor beta chains drawn from one sample of a study of T cell repertoires in cytomegalovirus infection. Each CDR3 protein gets one entry after TCRdb re-called the reads with MiXCR. This table holds under 850,000 distinct CDR3 sequences, approximately 34% found once. Sequencing was carried out using PBMCs. The receptors stem from a human donor in good health (CMV status not recorded). Some clones in this sample may be carry-over from other donors' samples. The CDR3 runs from the conserved cysteine through the conserved F or W. A D gene is named only where the DNA matches it firmly. For some rows the clone size is stated as once, few or many, or as a class when expanded; others skip it.

V	D	J	size	DNA	CDR3
TRBV12-3/TRBV12-4	-	TRBJ1-2	few	TGTGCCAGCAGTTTATTGCGAGGTAGAGGGGTACCGCTCGATGAGCATGGCTACACCTTC	CASSLLRGRGVPLDEHGYTF
TRBV18	TRBD1	TRBJ1-2	-	TGTGCCAGCTCACCACCGGACAGGTTCGAATATGGCTACACCTTC	CASSPPDRFEYGYTF
TRBV7-8	-	TRBJ1-2	-	TGTGCCAGAAGCCCTCAAGGACAGACTAACTATGGCTACACCTTC	CARSPQGQTNYGYTF
TRBV7-2	TRBD1	TRBJ1-2	-	TGTGCCAGCAGCCCTGGGACAGGGAATGGCTACACCTTC	CASSPGTGNGYTF
TRBV7-3	TRBD1	TRBJ1-4	few	TGTGCCAGCAGCTTAAATCGTGCGACAGGGGTCGAAAAACTGTTTTTT	CASSLNRATGVEKLFF
TRBV2	-	TRBJ1-5	-	TGTGCCAGCAGTGAACCTTATAGCAATCAGCCCCAGCATTTT	CASSEPYSNQPQHF
TRBV27	-	TRBJ2-7	many	TGTGCCAGCATGTCATCCTACGAGCAGTACTTC	CASMSSYEQYF
TRBV12-3/TRBV12-4	-	TRBJ2-1	-	TGTGCCAGCAGTTTAAGGAGTCAGAGAGACAATGAGCAGTTCTTC	CASSLRSQRDNEQFF
TRBV19	TRBD2	TRBJ2-1	-	TGTGCCAGTAGTACCACTAGCGGGACCTCCTACAATGAGCAGTTCTTC	CASSTTSGTSYNEQFF
TRBV7-2	-	TRBJ2-5	-	TGTGCCAGCAGCCAAATCCTTCACCGTGGCGAGACCCAGTACTTC	CASSQILHRGETQYF
TRBV28	-	TRBJ1-2	-	TGTGCCAGCAGTTTAGAGGCAGGCTATGGCTACACCTTC	CASSLEAGYGYTF
TRBV19	TRBD2	TRBJ2-7	once	TGTGCCAGTAGTATCGGACTAGCGGGAACCCCAGCCTACGAGCAGTACTTC	CASSIGLAGTPAYEQYF
TRBV30	-	TRBJ1-5	-	TGTGCCTGGAGTATAAGGGGGTCGGGTCAGCCCCAGCATTTT	CAWSIRGSGQPQHF
TRBV27	TRBD2	TRBJ2-1	-	TGTGCCAGCAGTTACGTCACTAGCGGGGGGAGCTCCTACAATGAGCAGTTCTTC	CASSYVTSGGSSYNEQFF
TRBV7-9	-	TRBJ2-1	many	TGTGCCAGCAGCTTAGCCGTAATTGAGCAGTTCTTC	CASSLAVIEQFF
TRBV6-2/TRBV6-3	TRBD1	TRBJ2-2	few	TGTGCCAGCCGGGCGGCACCGGGACAGGGGCACACCGGGGAGCTGTTTTTT	CASRAAPGQGHTGELFF
TRBV20-1	-	TRBJ2-5	few	TGCAGTGCTAGATTAGGCAGGGGCCGAGAGACCCAGTACTTC	CSARLGRGRETQYF
TRBV19	-	TRBJ1-6	-	TGTGCCAGTAGAGAATATACCGGGACAAACCATTCACCCCTCCACTTT	CASREYTGTNHSPLHF
TRBV6-6	-	TRBJ1-2	-	TGTGCCAGCAGTTACTCGGGGGCCGATAAGCCGGCAGCTAACTATGGCTACACCTTC	CASSYSGADKPAANYGYTF
TRBV20-1	TRBD1	TRBJ1-3	-	TGCAGTGCTAGACCCGGGACAGGCGCTGGAAACACCATATATTTT	CSARPGTGAGNTIYF
TRBV29-1	TRBD1	TRBJ1-5	-	TGCAGCGTTGAGACAGGGGATCAGCCCCAGCATTTT	CSVETGDQPQHF
TRBV12-3/TRBV12-4	-	TRBJ1-2	few	TGTGCCAGCAGCCGCCCCGGGGGTCGCAACTATGGCTACACCTTC	CASSRPGGRNYGYTF
TRBV12-3/TRBV12-4	-	TRBJ1-6	many	TGTGCCAGCAGTATGGGGGCAGCATATAATTCACCCCTCCACTTT	CASSMGAAYNSPLHF
TRBV12-5	-	TRBJ1-3	once	TGTGCTAGTTGCGGAGGGACCCGGTTATATTTT	CASCGGTRLYF
TRBV12-3/TRBV12-4	-	TRBJ1-4	few	TGTGCCAGCAGTTTAAGATGGGGGCCGGAAAAACTGTTTTTT	CASSLRWGPEKLFF
TRBV12-3/TRBV12-4	-	TRBJ1-2	-	TGTGCCAGCAGCTATCCCAAGGGGAGGCGAGATGGCTACACCTTC	CASSYPKGRRDGYTF
TRBV5-1	TRBD2	TRBJ2-5	-	TGCGCCAGCAGCCCCCGGACTAGCGGGGGGGCCGGGGAGACCCAGTACTTC	CASSPRTSGGAGETQYF
TRBV12-3/TRBV12-4	-	TRBJ1-2	-	TGTGCCAGCACCTGGGGGTCGTCCTATGGCTACACCTTC	CASTWGSSYGYTF
TRBV28	-	TRBJ2-7	-	TGTGCCGGCACCCGGCCCTCCTACGAGCAGTACTTC	CAGTRPSYEQYF
TRBV28	-	TRBJ1-6	-	TGTGCCAGCAGTCCGGACATTTCCTATTCACCCCTCCACTTT	CASSPDISYSPLHF
TRBV19	-	TRBJ2-7	few	TGTGCCAGTAGTACGACGAGCTCCTACGAGCAGTACTTC	CASSTTSSYEQYF
TRBV10-2	-	TRBJ2-7	-	TGCGCCAGCAGTGAGATTGAAGCCTACGAGCAGTACTTC	CASSEIEAYEQYF
TRBV7-9	-	TRBJ2-5	-	TGTGCCAGCAGCTTACCCTCTTTTAGTCCCGAAGAGACCCAGTACTTC	CASSLPSFSPEETQYF
TRBV14	-	TRBJ2-7	-	TGTGCCAGCAGCCAACTGGCGGGGTGGGACGAGCAGTACTTC	CASSQLAGWDEQYF
TRBV7-6	TRBD1	TRBJ1-2	many	TGTGCCAGCAGTCCCGGGACAGGGGGCGCGGGCTACACCTTC	CASSPGTGGAGYTF
TRBV4-1	-	TRBJ1-1	-	TGCGCCAGCAGCCAAGATCCGGGCAGGGGCACTGAAGCTTTCTTT	CASSQDPGRGTEAFF
TRBV7-2	TRBD1	TRBJ2-3	once	TGTGCCAGCAGCCTGTCCCGGGACAGAGGCACAGATACGCCGTCTTTT	CASSLSRDRGTDTPSF